This TCR beta chain was profiled in a study of blood T cell repertoires in COVID-19. There are 16 residues in the CDR3. Trimming took 1 base from V and 1 from J, leaving 10 bases between them. Germline CDR1 KGHSH, CDR2 LQKENI. Original handling: Amplified reference gene primers provided the basis for estimating nucleated cell counts. Repertoires were generated with immunoSEQ multiplex PCR, while TCRdb's copy carries only in-frame clones and drops some. V, J and clone size are taken as reported in that table, and D and trimming were inferred from the DNA itself. Counted here are some 150,000 clones, almost 85% occurring once; the ten biggest clones make up 2.5% to 3%.

Sample: peripheral blood. The sequence derives from a man aged 45-60 years with acute or convalescent COVID-19. The genes are TRBV18 and TRBJ2-2; D might be TRBD1 (5 bases). CDR3 region: CASSPQVTVNTGELFF. The CDR3 bases are TGTGCCAGCTCACCACAGGTGACAGTGAACACCGGGGAGCTGTTTTTT. The whole variable domain, remainder taken from reference TRBV18 and TRBJ2-2, is NAGVMQNPRHLVRRRGQEARLRCSPMKGHSHVYWYRQLPEEGLKFMVYLQKENIIDESGMPKERFSAEFPKEGPSILRIQQVVRGDSAAYFCASSPQVTVNTGELFFGEGSRLTVL.